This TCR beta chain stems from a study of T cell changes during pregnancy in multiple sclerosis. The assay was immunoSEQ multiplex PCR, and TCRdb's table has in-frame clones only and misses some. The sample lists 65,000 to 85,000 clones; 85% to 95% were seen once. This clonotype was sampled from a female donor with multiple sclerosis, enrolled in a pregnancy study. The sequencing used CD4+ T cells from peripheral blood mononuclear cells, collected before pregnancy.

CDR3 DNA: TGTGCCAGCAGTAGCGTCGGGGGGGGCCCCTACGAGCAGTACTTC. This translates into CASSSVGGGPYEQYF. The V gene is TRBV6-1, the J gene TRBJ2-7; 8 bases agree with TRBD2. The trim removed 5 bases at V and 2 bases at J, leaving 8 bases unmatched. In germline, CDR1 is MNHNS, CDR2 SASEGT. The CDR3 is 15 residues long.